This T cell receptor beta chain originates from a study of T-cell memory formation after mild COVID-19. Whole-study context: Largely, the TCR clusters proved donor specific. Broader study findings: Whereas later expanders leaned CD4+, clones contracting day 15 to 85 showed a balanced CD4/CD8 makeup.

Using its own MiXCR run on the 5' RACE reads, TCRdb lists one record per CDR3 protein. Of some 300,000 distinct CDR3 sequences in the sample, less than 25% are singletons; the top ten hold around 20%. V was pared by 3 bases and J by 4 bases, with 12 bases between. The CDR3 extends over 14 amino acids. Germline V gene lookup returns CDR1 MNHNS and CDR2 SASEGT. With respect to this clonotype: The antigen remains unidentified.

The source is a man aged 18 to 29 who had mild COVID-19 (a few samples of this study predate the infection). Cell type and time point are not known. Material: PBMCs or a T cell subset sorted from them (not recorded which). The gene calls are TRBV6-1 and TRBJ2-5; TRBD1 might be the D (6 bases). This chain's CDR3 is CASSDPGHAETQYF. The CDR3 coding sequence is TGTGCCAGCAGTGACCCGGGACATGCAGAGACCCAGTACTTC.